The rows below give T cell receptor beta chains drawn from one sample of a study of T cell repertoires in cytomegalovirus infection. One entry per CDR3 protein results from TCRdb running MiXCR on the reads. Of over 120,000 distinct CDR3 sequences in the sample, roughly a third were seen once. Their recognized antigens are unknown. The sequenced sample was CD8+ T cells from cultured PBMCs, obtained from culture after CMV antigen stimulation. Receptor source: a human donor in good health (CMV status not recorded). Some clones in this sample may be carry-over from other donors' samples. CDR3s include the opening cysteine and the closing phenylalanine or tryptophan. A D gene is named only where the DNA matches it firmly. The size field is filled for only some rows; it gives once, few, many or a size class.

cdr3_aa cdr3_nt j_call v_call clone_size d_call
CSPKGQWYGYTF TGCAGCCCAAAGGGCCAGTGGTATGGCTACACCTTC TRBJ1-2 TRBV29-1 - -
CASSVTSSSSYEQYF TGTGCCAGCAGCGTGACTAGCAGTAGCTCCTACGAGCAGTACTTC TRBJ2-7 TRBV7-8 few TRBD2
CASSQVVAGGLTDTQYF TGTGCCAGCAGTCAGGTGGTAGCGGGAGGACTCACAGATACGCAGTATTTT TRBJ2-3 TRBV28 - TRBD2
CASSLEAWEQYF TGTGCCAGCAGCTTGGAGGCGTGGGAGCAGTACTTC TRBJ2-7 TRBV7-9 - -
CASSFTSGGLDTQYF TGTGCCAGCAGTTTTACTAGCGGGGGGTTGGATACGCAGTATTTT TRBJ2-3 TRBV12-3/TRBV12-4 many TRBD2
CASSQFSGGGETQYF TGCGCCAGCAGCCAGTTTAGCGGGGGCGGAGAGACCCAGTACTTC TRBJ2-5 TRBV4-1 few TRBD2
CASSPIRGYYGYTF TGTGCCAGCAGCCCGATCAGGGGATACTATGGCTACACCTTC TRBJ1-2 TRBV7-9 few -
CASSYSSPYEQYF TGTGCCAGCAGTTACTCGAGCCCCTACGAGCAGTACTTC TRBJ2-7 TRBV6-8 - -
CSVEEGTGGYEQYF TGCAGCGTTGAAGAGGGGACAGGGGGCTACGAGCAGTACTTC TRBJ2-7 TRBV29-1 - TRBD1
CASSEVDYSNQPQHF TGTGCCAGCAGTGAAGTGGATTATAGCAATCAGCCCCAGCATTTT TRBJ1-5 TRBV6-1 few -
CATSDPGTRFNEQFF TGTGCCACCAGTGATCCCGGGACTAGGTTTAATGAGCAGTTCTTC TRBJ2-1 TRBV24-1 few TRBD2
CASSLGPYEQFF TGTGCCAGCAGTTTAGGTCCGTATGAGCAGTTCTTC TRBJ2-1 TRBV27 few -
CASSPGEDDNQPQHF TGTGCCAGCAGCCCGGGGGAGGACGACAATCAGCCCCAGCATTTT TRBJ1-5 TRBV7-4 - -
CASSLGTGYDGYTF TGTGCCAGCAGCCTAGGGACAGGATATGATGGCTACACCTTC TRBJ1-2 TRBV12-3/TRBV12-4 few TRBD1
CASTATEAFF TGTGCCAGCACCGCCACTGAAGCTTTCTTT TRBJ1-1 TRBV6-1 - -
CAWSVADYTGELFF TGTGCCTGGAGTGTTGCGGATTACACCGGGGAGCTGTTTTTT TRBJ2-2 TRBV30 few -
CASGQQVSYEQYF TGTGCCAGCGGGCAGCAAGTCTCCTACGAGCAGTACTTC TRBJ2-7 TRBV7-4 few -
CASSLSGVISYEQYF TGTGCCAGCAGCTTAAGCGGGGTGATCTCCTACGAGCAGTACTTC TRBJ2-7 TRBV7-2 - TRBD2
CSATGLAGGLINEQFF TGCAGTGCTACGGGACTAGCGGGGGGTCTTATAAATGAGCAGTTCTTC TRBJ2-1 TRBV20-1 - TRBD2
CASSSGTNEKLFF TGTGCCAGCTCATCCGGGACTAATGAAAAACTGTTTTTT TRBJ1-4 TRBV5-4 few -
CATSRARVDYGYTF TGTGCCACCAGCAGAGCCAGGGTGGACTATGGCTACACCTTC TRBJ1-2 TRBV15 - -
CASSSRISFTLHF TGTGCCAGCAGCAGCCGGATCAGTTTTACCCTCCACTTT TRBJ1-6 TRBV7-8 - -
CASSSYPPGELFF TGTGCCAGCAGCTCATACCCCCCCGGGGAGCTGTTTTTT TRBJ2-2 TRBV7-8 few -
CASSLDWTGGTDTQYF TGTGCCAGCAGCTTAGATTGGACAGGGGGCACAGATACGCAGTATTTT TRBJ2-3 TRBV11-2 - TRBD1
CASSGLGASGETQYF TGTGCCAGCAGTGGCCTGGGAGCGTCTGGAGAGACCCAGTACTTC TRBJ2-5 TRBV2 - -
CASSETSEASTDTQYF TGTGCCAGCAGTGAAACTAGCGAAGCTAGCACAGATACGCAGTATTTT TRBJ2-3 TRBV2 few TRBD2
CASSQVNRGDTQYF TGTGCCAGCAGCCAAGTCAACCGAGGGGATACGCAGTATTTT TRBJ2-3 TRBV3-1 - -
CASSFPPEFF TGTGCCAGCAGTTTCCCCCCTGAATTCTTT TRBJ1-3 TRBV12-3/TRBV12-4 - -
CATKASGGTDTQYF TGTGCCACCAAAGCTAGCGGGGGCACAGATACGCAGTATTTT TRBJ2-3 TRBV6-5 once TRBD2
CASRSGGVQETQYF TGTGCCAGCAGAAGCGGGGGGGTCCAAGAGACCCAGTACTTC TRBJ2-5 TRBV28 many TRBD2
CASSPGGPSSYNEQFF TGTGCCAGCAGCCCCGGGGGTCCGAGCTCCTACAATGAGCAGTTCTTC TRBJ2-1 TRBV7-6 - -
CSARDYGYTF TGCAGTGCCCGGGACTATGGCTACACCTTC TRBJ1-2 TRBV20-1 - -
CASSFRPESSTDTQYF TGTGCCAGCAGTTTTCGACCCGAATCTAGCACAGATACGCAGTATTTT TRBJ2-3 TRBV28 - -
CASSPIYGTVAGEQYF TGTGCCAGCAGTCCAATTTACGGGACGGTCGCGGGCGAGCAGTACTTC TRBJ2-7 TRBV2 - -
CASSPREGRGELFF TGTGCCAGCAGCCCCAGGGAGGGCCGGGGGGAGCTGTTTTTT TRBJ2-2 TRBV7-9 - TRBD2
CASSGKIGGIGTDTQYF TGTGCCAGCAGCGGCAAGATAGGGGGCATCGGCACAGATACGCAGTATTTT TRBJ2-3 TRBV7-9 - TRBD1
CASRRDRDERGSPLHF TGTGCCAGCAGACGGGACAGGGACGAGAGGGGTTCACCCCTCCACTTT TRBJ1-6 TRBV27 many TRBD1